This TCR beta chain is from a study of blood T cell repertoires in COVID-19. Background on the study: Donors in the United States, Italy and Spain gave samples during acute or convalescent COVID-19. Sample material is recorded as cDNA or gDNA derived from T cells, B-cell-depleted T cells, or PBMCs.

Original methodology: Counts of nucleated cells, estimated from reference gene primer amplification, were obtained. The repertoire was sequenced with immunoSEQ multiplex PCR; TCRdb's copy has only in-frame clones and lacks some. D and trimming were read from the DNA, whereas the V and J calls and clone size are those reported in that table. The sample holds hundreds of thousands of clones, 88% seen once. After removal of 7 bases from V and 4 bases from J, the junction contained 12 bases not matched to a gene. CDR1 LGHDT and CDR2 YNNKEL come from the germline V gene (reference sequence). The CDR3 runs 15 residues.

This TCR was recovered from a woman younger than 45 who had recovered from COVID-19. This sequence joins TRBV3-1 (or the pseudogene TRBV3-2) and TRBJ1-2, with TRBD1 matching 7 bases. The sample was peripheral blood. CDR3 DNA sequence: TGTGCCAGCACGGGATTTGAGGGGGCTGGCTATGGCTACACCTTC. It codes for CASTGFEGAGYGYTF.